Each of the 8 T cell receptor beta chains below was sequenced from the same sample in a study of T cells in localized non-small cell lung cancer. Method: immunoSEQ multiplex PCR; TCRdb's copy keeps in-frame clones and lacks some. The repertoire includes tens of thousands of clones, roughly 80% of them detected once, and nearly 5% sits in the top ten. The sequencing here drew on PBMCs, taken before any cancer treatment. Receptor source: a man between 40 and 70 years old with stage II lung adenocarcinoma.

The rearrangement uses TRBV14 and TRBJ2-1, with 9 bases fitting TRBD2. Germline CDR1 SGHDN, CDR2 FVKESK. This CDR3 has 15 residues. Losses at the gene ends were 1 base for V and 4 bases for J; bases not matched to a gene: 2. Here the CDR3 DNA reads TGTGCCAGCAGCCAAGCTAGCGGGGTGTACAATGAGCAGTTCTTC. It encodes CASSQASGVYNEQFF.

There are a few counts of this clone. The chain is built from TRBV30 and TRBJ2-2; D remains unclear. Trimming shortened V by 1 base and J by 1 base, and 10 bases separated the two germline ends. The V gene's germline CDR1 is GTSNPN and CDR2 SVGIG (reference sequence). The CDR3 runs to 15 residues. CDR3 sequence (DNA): TGTGCCTGGAGTGAAAAACAGAGGAACACCGGGGAGCTGTTTTTT. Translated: CAWSEKQRNTGELFF. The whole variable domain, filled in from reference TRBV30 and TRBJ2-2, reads SQTIHQWPATLVQPVGSPLSLECTVEGTSNPNLYWYRQAAGRGLQLLFYSVGIGQISSEVPQNLSASRPQDRQFILSSKKLLLSDSGFYLCAWSEKQRNTGELFFGEGSRLTVL.

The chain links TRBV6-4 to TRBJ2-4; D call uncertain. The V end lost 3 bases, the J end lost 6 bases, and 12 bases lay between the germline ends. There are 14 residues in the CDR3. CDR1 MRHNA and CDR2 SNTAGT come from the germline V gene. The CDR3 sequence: CASSDPDSGNIQYF. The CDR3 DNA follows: TGTGCCAGCAGTGATCCCGACTCCGGAAACATTCAGTACTTC.

CDR3 bases: TGTGCCAGCAGTCTCAGATTAGCGGGACTTCCCACAGATACGCAGTATTTT. It yields the protein CASSLRLAGLPTDTQYF. The chain joins TRBV7-2 to TRBJ2-3, with 8 bases lining up with TRBD2. Germline assignment: CDR1 SGHTA and CDR2 FQGNSA. This CDR3 comprises 17 residues. Germline trimming cut 6 bases from V and 2 bases from J; bases unmatched to any gene: 13. Supplemented by reference TRBV7-2 and TRBJ2-3, the full variable domain reads GAGVSQSPSNKVTEKGKDVELRCDPISGHTALYWYRQSLGQGLEFLIYFQGNSAPDKSGLPSDRFSAERTGGSVSTLTIQRTQQEDSAVYLCASSLRLAGLPTDTQYFGPGTRLTVL.

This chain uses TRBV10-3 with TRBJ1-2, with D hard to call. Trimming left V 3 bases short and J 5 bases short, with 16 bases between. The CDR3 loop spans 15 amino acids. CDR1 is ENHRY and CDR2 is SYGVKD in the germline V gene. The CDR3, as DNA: TGTGCCATCAGTGATTTGAAGGACCAAGTTTATGGCTACACCTTC. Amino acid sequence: CAISDLKDQVYGYTF.

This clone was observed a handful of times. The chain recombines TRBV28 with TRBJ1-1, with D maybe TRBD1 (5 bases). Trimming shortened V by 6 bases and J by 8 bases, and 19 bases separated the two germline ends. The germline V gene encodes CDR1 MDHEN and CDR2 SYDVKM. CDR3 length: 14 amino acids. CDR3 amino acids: CASSPGTARGEAFF. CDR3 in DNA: TGTGCCAGCAGCCCTGGGACTGCACGCGGGGAAGCTTTCTTT.

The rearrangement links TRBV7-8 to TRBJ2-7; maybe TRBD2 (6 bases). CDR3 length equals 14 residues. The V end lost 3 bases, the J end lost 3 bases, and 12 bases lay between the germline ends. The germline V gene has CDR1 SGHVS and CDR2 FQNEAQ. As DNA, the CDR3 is TGTGCCAGCAGCTTGCGGGGCGGCCTCTACGAGCAGTACTTC. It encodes CASSLRGGLYEQYF.

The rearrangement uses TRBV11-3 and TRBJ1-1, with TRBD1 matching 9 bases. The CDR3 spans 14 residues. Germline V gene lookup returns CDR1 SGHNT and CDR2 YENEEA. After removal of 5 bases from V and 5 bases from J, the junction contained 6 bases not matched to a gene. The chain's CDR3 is CASSPTGGKTEAFF. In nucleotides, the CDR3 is TGTGCCAGCAGCCCGACAGGGGGTAAGACTGAAGCTTTCTTT.